The next 10 T cell receptor beta chains were all read from a single sample in a study of blood T cell repertoires in COVID-19. The data were produced by immunoSEQ multiplex PCR, yet TCRdb's version contains in-frame clones alone and is incomplete. The repertoire holds hundreds of thousands of clones, with 88% as singletons. The specimen was PBMCs or T cells enriched from blood (not recorded which). Receptor source: a woman between 45 and 60 years old with acute COVID-19.

V usage is TRBV18 and J usage is TRBJ2-7, with 8 bases matching TRBD2. With 3 bases clipped from V and 3 bases from J, the junction kept 7 bases outside the gene matches. This CDR3 is built from 15 residues. CDR1 is KGHSH and CDR2 is LQKENI in the germline V gene. The CDR3: CASSPDLAGRYEQYF. As DNA, the CDR3 is TGTGCCAGCTCACCTGACCTAGCGGGCCGCTACGAGCAGTACTTC.

The V and J genes are TRBV5-1 and TRBJ2-7, with D possibly being TRBD2 (7 bases). CDR3 length: 15 residues. In germline, CDR1 is SGHRS, CDR2 YFSETQ. V shed 4 bases and J shed 6 bases, with 20 bases lying between them. The CDR3 nucleotides are TGCGCCAGCAGCCCTGGGGGGGCGGGTGACATCGAGCAGTACTTC. It is translated as CASSPGGAGDIEQYF.

The J gene is TRBJ1-4, the V gene TRBV21-1; the table names TRBD1, a call not compared with the DNA. TRBV21-1 is described as a pseudogene. The CDR3 extends over 17 amino acids. CDR3 sequence: CASSKEIFGTGDEKLFF. The CDR3 bases are TGTGCCAGCAGCAAAGAAATATTTGGGACAGGGGATGAAAAACTGTTTTTT.

The chain carries TRBV21-1 and TRBJ1-1; whether TRBD1, the table's D call, matches the DNA was not checked. TRBV21-1 is listed as a pseudogene. The length of the CDR3 is 15 residues. CDR3 sequence: CASSKGVLRDTEAFF. The CDR3 nucleotides are TGTGCCAGCAGCAAAGGTGTTCTCAGGGACACTGAAGCTTTCTTT.

The CDR3: CASSSLDRRDTEAFF. The CDR3 DNA is TGTGCCAGCAGCTCCTTGGACAGGCGAGACACTGAAGCTTTCTTT. V and J are TRBV11-1 and TRBJ1-1, with 7 bases identical to TRBD1. The CDR3 consists of 15 residues. J was trimmed by 3 bases and V by 4 bases; bases with no gene match: 8. Germline V lookup: CDR1 SGHAT, CDR2 FQDESV (reference sequence).

V gene TRBV18 combines with J gene TRBJ1-1; D is unclear. Germline V gives CDR1 KGHSH, CDR2 LQKENI. Deletions cut 2 bases from V and 7 bases from J, with 8 bases between. The CDR3 is 12 residues long. CDR3 sequence (DNA): TGTGCCAGCTCACCAAGCATCGTTGAAGCTTTCTTT. It encodes CASSPSIVEAFF.

V usage is TRBV14 and J usage is TRBJ2-5; the D is unclear. Germline V gene data show CDR1 as SGHDN and CDR2 as FVKESK. The V end was cut by 0 bases, the J end by 5 bases, with 10 bases between. The CDR3 sequence is 14 residues long. CDR3 sequence (DNA): TGTGCCAGCAGCCAAGACAGGTCATGGGAGACCCAGTACTTC. As protein: CASSQDRSWETQYF. The full variable domain, with the rest looked up from reference TRBV14 and TRBJ2-5, is EAGVTQFPSHSVIEKGQTVTLRCDPISGHDNLYWYRRVMGKEIKFLLHFVKESKQDESGMPNNRFLAERTGGTYSTLKVQPAELEDSGVYFCASSQDRSWETQYFGPGTRLLVL.

V gene TRBV4-2 combines with J gene TRBJ1-4; 7 nucleotides match TRBD1. Germline CDR1 LGHNA, CDR2 YNFKEQ. V shed 3 bases, J shed 4 bases, and the junction held 8 bases outside the gene matches. CDR3 size: 16 residues. CDR3 protein: CASSQPPGQNNEKLFF. CDR3 bases: TGTGCCAGCAGCCAGCCGCCGGGACAGAATAATGAAAAACTGTTTTTT.

V usage is TRBV28 and J usage is TRBJ2-5; 8 bases match TRBD2. CDR3 length equals 15 residues. The germline gives CDR1 MDHEN, CDR2 SYDVKM. V trimming: 3 bases; J trimming: 2 bases; junction bases outside the gene matches: 5. The CDR3 protein is CASSLSTGGQETQYF. The CDR3 DNA follows: TGTGCCAGCAGTTTGTCTACGGGAGGGCAAGAGACCCAGTACTTC. Full variable domain (remainder filled in from reference TRBV28 and TRBJ2-5): DVKVTQSSRYLVKRTGEKVFLECVQDMDHENMFWYRQDPGLGLRLIYFSYDVKMKEKGDIPEGYSVSREKKERFSLILESASTNQTSMYLCASSLSTGGQETQYFGPGTRLLVL.

The genes are TRBV9 and TRBJ1-1; D unresolved. CDR3 length: 13 residues. Germline CDR1 is SGDLS and CDR2 is YYNGEE. Deletions cut 4 bases from V and 4 bases from J, with 11 bases between. The CDR3 bases are TGTGCCAGCAGCACCGGACTGAGCACTGAAGCTTTCTTT. Translated, it gives CASSTGLSTEAFF.